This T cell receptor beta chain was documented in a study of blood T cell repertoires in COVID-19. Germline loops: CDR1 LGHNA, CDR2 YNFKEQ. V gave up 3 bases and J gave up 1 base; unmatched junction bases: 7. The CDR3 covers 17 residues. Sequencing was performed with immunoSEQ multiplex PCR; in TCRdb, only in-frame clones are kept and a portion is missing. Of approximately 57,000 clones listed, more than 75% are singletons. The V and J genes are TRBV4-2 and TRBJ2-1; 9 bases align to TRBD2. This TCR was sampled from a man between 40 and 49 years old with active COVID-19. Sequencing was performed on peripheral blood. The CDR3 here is CASSHITSGRSYNEQFF. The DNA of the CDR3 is TGTGCCAGCAGCCACATTACTAGCGGGCGGTCCTACAATGAGCAGTTCTTC.